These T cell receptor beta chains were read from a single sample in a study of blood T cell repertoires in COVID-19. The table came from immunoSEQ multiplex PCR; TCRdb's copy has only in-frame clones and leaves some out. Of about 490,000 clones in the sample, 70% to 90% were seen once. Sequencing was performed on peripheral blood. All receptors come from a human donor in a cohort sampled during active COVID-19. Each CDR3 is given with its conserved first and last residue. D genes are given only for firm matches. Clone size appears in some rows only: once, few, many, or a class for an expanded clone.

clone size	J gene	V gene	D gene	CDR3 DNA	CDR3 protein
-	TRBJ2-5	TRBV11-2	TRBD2	TGTGCCAGCAGCCCTCGTAGCGGGAGGGCCGGGGAGACCCAGTACTTC	CASSPRSGRAGETQYF
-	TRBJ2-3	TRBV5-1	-	TGCGCCAGCAGCCTTGAGCCGGGGGACAGAGGCACAGATACGCAGTATTTT	CASSLEPGDRGTDTQYF
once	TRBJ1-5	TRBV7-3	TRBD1	TGTGCCAGCAGCGACAGGGGGGGTCAGCCCCAGCATTTT	CASSDRGGQPQHF
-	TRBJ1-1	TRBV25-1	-	TGTGCCAGCAGTGGACAGCTAAGTGAAGCTTTCTTT	CASSGQLSEAFF
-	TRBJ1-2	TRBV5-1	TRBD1	TGCGCCAGCAGTTGGGACAGGGACTATGGCTACACCTTC	CASSWDRDYGYTF
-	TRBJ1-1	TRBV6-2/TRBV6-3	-	TGTGCCAGCAGTTACTCAGGGGGTCATGAAGCTTTCTTT	CASSYSGGHEAFF
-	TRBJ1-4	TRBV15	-	TGTGCCACCAGCAGAGCAGGGAATCAGGTTGAAAAACTGTTTTTT	CATSRAGNQVEKLFF
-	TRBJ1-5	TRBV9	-	TGTGCCAGCGCTCGGGGGGGCGACGGTCAGCCCCAGCATTTT	CASARGGDGQPQHF
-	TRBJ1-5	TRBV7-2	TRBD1	TGTGCCAGCAGCACCGGACAGGGTAGTCAGCCCCAGCATTTT	CASSTGQGSQPQHF
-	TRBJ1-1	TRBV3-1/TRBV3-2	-	TGTGCCAGCAGCCAAGCTGTCTCCTATGAAGCTTTCTTT	CASSQAVSYEAFF
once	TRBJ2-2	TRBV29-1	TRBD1	TGCAGCGCCAGGGGGCAGAACACCGGGGAGCTGTTTTTT	CSARGQNTGELFF
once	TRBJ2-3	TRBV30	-	TGTGCCTGGAGCGACCGCCGCGGATACACAGATACGCAGTATTTT	CAWSDRRGYTDTQYF
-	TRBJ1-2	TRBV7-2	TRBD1	TGTGCCAGCAGCTTACCGTGGACAGGAAAAAACTATGGCTACACCTTC	CASSLPWTGKNYGYTF
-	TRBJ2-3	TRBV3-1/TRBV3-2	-	TGTGCCAGCAGCCGGTCTAGCTCGGGCACAGATACGCAGTATTTT	CASSRSSSGTDTQYF
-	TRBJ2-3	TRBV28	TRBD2	TGTGCCAGCAGTCCCCCCCTTACTAGCGGGTTCACAGATACGCAGTATTTT	CASSPPLTSGFTDTQYF
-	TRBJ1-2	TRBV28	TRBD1	TGTGCCAGCAGTTTCTCAGGCAGGGGGGCTGGCTACACCTTC	CASSFSGRGAGYTF
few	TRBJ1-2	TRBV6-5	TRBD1	TGTGCCAGCAGTTTGAGGACAGGGGATGGCTACACCTTC	CASSLRTGDGYTF
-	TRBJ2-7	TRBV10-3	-	TGTGCCATCAGTGAGTCGGACATCCTCTCCTACGAGCAGTACTTC	CAISESDILSYEQYF
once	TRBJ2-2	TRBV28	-	TGTGCCAGCAGGGAGAGCACCGGGGAGCTGTTTTTT	CASRESTGELFF
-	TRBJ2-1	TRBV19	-	TGTGCCAGTAGGACGCGACAGGGACTCAGGGACAATGAGCAGTTCTTC	CASRTRQGLRDNEQFF
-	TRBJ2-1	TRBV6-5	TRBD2	TGTGCCAGCAGGCTAGCGGGAGTGGCCGGCAATGAGCAGTTCTTC	CASRLAGVAGNEQFF